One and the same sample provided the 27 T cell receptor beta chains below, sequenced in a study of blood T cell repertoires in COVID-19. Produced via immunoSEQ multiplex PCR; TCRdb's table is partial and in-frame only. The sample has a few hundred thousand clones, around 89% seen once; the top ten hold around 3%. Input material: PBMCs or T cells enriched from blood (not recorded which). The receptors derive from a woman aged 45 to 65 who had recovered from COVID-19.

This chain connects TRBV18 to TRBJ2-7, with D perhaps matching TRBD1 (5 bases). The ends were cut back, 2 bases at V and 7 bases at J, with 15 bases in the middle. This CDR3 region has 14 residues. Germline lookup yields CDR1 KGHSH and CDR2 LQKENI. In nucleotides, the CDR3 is TGTGCCAGCTCACCAAGGACACAGACCTGGGAGCAGTACTTC. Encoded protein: CASSPRTQTWEQYF.

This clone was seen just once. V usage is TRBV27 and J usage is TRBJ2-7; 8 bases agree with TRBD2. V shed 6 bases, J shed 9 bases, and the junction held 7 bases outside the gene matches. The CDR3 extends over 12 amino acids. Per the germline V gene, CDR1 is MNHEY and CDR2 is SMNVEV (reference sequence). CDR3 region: CASRGLVPRQYF. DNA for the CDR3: TGTGCCAGCAGGGGACTAGTTCCCAGGCAGTACTTC.

CDR3 nucleotide sequence: TGTGCCAGCAGTTACCCAAACAGGGACACCGGGGAGCTGTTTTTT. It specifies CASSYPNRDTGELFF. The chain joins TRBV28 to TRBJ2-2; perhaps TRBD1 as D (6 bases). The CDR3 is 15 amino acids. V dropped 4 bases and J dropped 3 bases, with 12 bases sitting between them. The V gene's germline CDR1 is MDHEN and CDR2 SYDVKM.

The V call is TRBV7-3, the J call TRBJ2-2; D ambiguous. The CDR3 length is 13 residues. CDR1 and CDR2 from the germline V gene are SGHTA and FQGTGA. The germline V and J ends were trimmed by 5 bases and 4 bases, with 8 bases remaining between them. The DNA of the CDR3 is TGTGCCAGCAGCAACTCAGGCACCGGGGAGCTGTTTTTT. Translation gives CASSNSGTGELFF.

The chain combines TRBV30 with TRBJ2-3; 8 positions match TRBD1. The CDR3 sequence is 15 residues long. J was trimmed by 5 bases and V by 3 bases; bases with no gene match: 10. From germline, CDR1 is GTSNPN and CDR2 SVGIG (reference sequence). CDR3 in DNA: TGTGCCTGGAGCGGCCAGACAGGGGCAGGAGATACGCAGTATTTT. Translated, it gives CAWSGQTGAGDTQYF.

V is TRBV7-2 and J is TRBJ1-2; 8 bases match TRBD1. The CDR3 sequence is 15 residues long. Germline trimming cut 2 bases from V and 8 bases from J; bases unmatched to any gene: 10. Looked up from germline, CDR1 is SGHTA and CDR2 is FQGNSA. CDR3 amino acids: CASSLRRDRGSGYTF. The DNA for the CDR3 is TGTGCCAGCAGCTTAAGACGAGACAGGGGCAGCGGCTACACCTTC.

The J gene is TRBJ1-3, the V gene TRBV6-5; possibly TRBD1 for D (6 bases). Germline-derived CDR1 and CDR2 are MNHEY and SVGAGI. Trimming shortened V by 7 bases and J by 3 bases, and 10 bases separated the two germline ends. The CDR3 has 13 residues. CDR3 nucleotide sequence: TGTGCCAGCATCGACAGGAATGGAAACACCATATATTTT. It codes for CASIDRNGNTIYF.

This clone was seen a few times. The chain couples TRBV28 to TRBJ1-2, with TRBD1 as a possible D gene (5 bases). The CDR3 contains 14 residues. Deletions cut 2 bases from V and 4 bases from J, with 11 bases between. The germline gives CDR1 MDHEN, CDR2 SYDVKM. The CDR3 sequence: CASSLMGQFYGYTF. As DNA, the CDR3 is TGTGCCAGCAGTTTAATGGGGCAGTTCTATGGCTACACCTTC.

The CDR3 DNA sequence: TGTGCCAGCAGCGGGCCCGTGGGGCGCGAGCAGTACTTC. It translates to CASSGPVGREQYF. The chain is built from TRBV11-2 and TRBJ2-7, with a possible D match to TRBD1 (5 bases). Between the trimmed V and J ends, which lost 5 bases and 6 bases, there was a span of 14 bases. Germline V CDR1 and CDR2: SGHAT, FQNNGV. This CDR3 region has 13 residues. The entire variable domain, with the rest obtained from reference TRBV11-2 and TRBJ2-7, is as follows: EAGVAQSPRYKIIEKRQSVAFWCNPISGHATLYWYQQILGQGPKLLIQFQNNGVVDDSQLPKDRFSAERLKGVDSTLKIQPAKLEDSAVYLCASSGPVGREQYFGPGTRLTVT.

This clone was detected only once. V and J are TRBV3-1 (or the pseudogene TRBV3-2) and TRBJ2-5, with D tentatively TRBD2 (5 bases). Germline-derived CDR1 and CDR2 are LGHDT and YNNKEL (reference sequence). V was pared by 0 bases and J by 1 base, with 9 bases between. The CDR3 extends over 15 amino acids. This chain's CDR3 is CASSQDPGSQETQYF. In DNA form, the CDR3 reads TGTGCCAGCAGCCAAGATCCTGGGAGCCAAGAGACCCAGTACTTC.

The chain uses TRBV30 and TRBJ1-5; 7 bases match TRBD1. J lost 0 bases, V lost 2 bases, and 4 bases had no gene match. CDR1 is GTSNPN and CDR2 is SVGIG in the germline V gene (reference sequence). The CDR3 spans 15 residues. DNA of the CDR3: TGTGCCTGGAGTCGAGGGACAGATAGCAATCAGCCCCAGCATTTT. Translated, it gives CAWSRGTDSNQPQHF.

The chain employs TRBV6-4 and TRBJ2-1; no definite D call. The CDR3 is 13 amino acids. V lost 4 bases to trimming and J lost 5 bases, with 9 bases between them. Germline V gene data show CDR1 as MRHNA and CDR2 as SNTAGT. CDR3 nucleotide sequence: TGTGCCAGCAGTGCTACGAGGAACAATGAGCAGTTCTTC. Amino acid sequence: CASSATRNNEQFF.

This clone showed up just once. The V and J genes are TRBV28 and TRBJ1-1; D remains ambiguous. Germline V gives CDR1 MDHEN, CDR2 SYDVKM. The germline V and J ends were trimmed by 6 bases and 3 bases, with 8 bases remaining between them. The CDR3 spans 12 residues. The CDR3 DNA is TGTGCCAGCAGGCAGGTTTACACTGAAGCTTTCTTT. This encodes CASRQVYTEAFF.

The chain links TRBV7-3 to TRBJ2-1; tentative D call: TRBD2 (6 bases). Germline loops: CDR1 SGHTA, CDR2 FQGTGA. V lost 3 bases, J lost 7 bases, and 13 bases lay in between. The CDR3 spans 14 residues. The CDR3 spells CASSFELAVNEQFF. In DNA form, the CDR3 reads TGTGCCAGCAGCTTTGAACTAGCTGTAAATGAGCAGTTCTTC.

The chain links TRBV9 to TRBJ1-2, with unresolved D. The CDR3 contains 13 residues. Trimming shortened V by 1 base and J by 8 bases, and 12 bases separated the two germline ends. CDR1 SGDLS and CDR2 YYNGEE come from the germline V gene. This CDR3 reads CASSVISGLGYTF. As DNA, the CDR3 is TGTGCCAGCAGCGTAATTTCCGGTCTCGGCTACACCTTC.

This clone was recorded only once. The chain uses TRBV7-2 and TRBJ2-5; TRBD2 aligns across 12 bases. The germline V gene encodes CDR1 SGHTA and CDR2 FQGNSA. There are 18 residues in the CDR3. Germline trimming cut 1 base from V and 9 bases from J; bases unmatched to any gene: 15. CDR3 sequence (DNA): TGTGCCAGCAGCTTAGAGGGGACTAGCGGGTCCACCCAAAGGGCCCAGTACTTC. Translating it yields CASSLEGTSGSTQRAQYF.

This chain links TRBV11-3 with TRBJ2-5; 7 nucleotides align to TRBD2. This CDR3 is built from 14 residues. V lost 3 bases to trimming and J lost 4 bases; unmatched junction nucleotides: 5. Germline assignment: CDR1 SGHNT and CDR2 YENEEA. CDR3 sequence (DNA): TGTGCCAGCAGCTTGGGGGTAGCGGGAGAGACCCAGTACTTC. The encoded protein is CASSLGVAGETQYF.

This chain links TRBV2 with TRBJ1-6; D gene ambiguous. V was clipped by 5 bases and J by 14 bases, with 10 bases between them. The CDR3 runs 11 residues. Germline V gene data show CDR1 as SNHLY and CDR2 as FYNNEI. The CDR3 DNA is TGTGCCAGCAGTTATTCAGGCACCCTCCACTTT. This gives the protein CASSYSGTLHF.

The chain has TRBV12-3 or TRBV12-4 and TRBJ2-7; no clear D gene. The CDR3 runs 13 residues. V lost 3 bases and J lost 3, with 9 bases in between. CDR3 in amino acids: CASSFGHLYEQYF. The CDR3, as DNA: TGTGCCAGCAGTTTTGGGCATCTCTACGAGCAGTACTTC.

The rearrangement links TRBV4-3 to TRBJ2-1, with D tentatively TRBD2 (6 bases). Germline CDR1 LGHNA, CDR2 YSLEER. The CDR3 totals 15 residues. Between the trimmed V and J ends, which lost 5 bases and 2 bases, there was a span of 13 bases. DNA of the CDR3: TGCGCCAGCAGCGTACGACTAGTCCCCTACAATGAGCAGTTCTTC. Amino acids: CASSVRLVPYNEQFF.

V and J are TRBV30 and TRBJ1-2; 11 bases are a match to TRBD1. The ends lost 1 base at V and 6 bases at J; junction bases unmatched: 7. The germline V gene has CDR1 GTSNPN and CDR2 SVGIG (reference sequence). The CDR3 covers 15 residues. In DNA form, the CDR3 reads TGTGCCTGGAGTGCCGGGACAGGGGGTACGGATGGCTACACCTTC. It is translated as CAWSAGTGGTDGYTF.

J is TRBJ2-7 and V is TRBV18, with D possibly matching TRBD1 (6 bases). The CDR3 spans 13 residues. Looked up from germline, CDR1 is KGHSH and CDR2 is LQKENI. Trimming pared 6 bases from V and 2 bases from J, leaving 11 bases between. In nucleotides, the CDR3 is TGTGCCAGCTCTACTAGGGACACCTACGAGCAGTACTTC. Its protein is CASSTRDTYEQYF.

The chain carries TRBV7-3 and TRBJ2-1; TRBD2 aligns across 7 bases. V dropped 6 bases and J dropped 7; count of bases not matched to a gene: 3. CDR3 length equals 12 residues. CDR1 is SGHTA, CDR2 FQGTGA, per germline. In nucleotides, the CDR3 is TGTGCCAGCAGGGGAGGGGATAATGAGCAGTTCTTC. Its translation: CASRGGDNEQFF.

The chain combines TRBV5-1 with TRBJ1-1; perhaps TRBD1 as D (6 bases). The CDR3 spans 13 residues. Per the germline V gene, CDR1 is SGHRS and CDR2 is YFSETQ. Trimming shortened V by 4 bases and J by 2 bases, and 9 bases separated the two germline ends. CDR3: CASSIQGNTEAFF. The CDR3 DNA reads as TGCGCCAGCAGCATACAGGGTAACACTGAAGCTTTCTTT.

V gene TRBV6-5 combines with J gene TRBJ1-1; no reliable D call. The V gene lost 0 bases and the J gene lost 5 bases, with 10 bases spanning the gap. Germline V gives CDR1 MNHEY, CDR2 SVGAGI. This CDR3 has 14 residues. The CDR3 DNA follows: TGTGCCAGCAGTTACTCTAACGGTTTGACTGAAGCTTTCTTT. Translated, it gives CASSYSNGLTEAFF.

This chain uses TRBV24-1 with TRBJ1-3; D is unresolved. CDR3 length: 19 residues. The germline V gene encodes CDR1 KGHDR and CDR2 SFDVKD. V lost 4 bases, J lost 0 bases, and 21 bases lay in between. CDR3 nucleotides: TGTGCCACCAGTGACACCCGGAGAGGGAAGGGCTTCTCTGGAAACACCATATATTTT. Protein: CATSDTRRGKGFSGNTIYF.

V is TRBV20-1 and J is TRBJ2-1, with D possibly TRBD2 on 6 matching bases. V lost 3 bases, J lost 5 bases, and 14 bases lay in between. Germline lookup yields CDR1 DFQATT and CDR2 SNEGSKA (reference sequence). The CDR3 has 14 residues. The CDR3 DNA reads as TGCAGTGCTAGTTTCCGCGGGAACAACAATGAGCAGTTCTTC. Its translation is CSASFRGNNNEQFF.